The sequence of this TCR beta chain was determined in a study of regulatory T cells in long-lasting Graves disease. At the level of the study: Prior antithyroid drug treatment in newly diagnosed Graves' patients lasted under 3 months.

This clonotype came up many times. Antigen specificity is unknown. Regarding time point: newly diagnosed GD, antithyroid drugs for less than 3 months. PBMC RNA served as the TCR library source. The CDR3 loop spans 19 amino acids. Germline V gives CDR1 DFQATT, CDR2 SNEGSKA (reference sequence). The junction had 22 bases not matched to a gene; V was cut back by 5 bases and J by 9 bases. Findings and caveats of the study: Gene preferences differed: TRBV28, TRBJ1-2, TRBJ2-5 in persistent cases.

Investigators prepared the TCR beta libraries by applying iRepertoire HTBI primers and Arm-PCR of CDR3 regions. TCRdb used MiXCR to reprocess the multiplex PCR reads, holding one entry per CDR3 protein. The sample includes more than 300,000 distinct CDR3 sequences, approximately 10% seen only once; the top ten take 18%. A further study also used this sample, focusing on T cells in Graves' hyperthyroidism and ophthalmopathy. That study adds: Diagnoses were established using clinical symptoms, serum thyroxine and TRAb, thyroid ultrasound and orbital computed tomography. Blood also showed most of the thyroid clonotypes that were expanded above 0.001.

The receptor's source is a woman under 30 with Graves disease. V usage is TRBV20-1 and J usage is TRBJ2-4, with 13 bases aligning to TRBD2. This specimen was peripheral blood mononuclear cells (PBMCs), taken at new diagnosis, from a patient treated with antithyroid drugs. The CDR3 here is CSAVTRPGTSGAPKRIQYF. The CDR3, as DNA: TGCAGTGCTGTAACAAGACCAGGGACTAGCGGGGCCCCGAAGCGCATTCAGTACTTC.